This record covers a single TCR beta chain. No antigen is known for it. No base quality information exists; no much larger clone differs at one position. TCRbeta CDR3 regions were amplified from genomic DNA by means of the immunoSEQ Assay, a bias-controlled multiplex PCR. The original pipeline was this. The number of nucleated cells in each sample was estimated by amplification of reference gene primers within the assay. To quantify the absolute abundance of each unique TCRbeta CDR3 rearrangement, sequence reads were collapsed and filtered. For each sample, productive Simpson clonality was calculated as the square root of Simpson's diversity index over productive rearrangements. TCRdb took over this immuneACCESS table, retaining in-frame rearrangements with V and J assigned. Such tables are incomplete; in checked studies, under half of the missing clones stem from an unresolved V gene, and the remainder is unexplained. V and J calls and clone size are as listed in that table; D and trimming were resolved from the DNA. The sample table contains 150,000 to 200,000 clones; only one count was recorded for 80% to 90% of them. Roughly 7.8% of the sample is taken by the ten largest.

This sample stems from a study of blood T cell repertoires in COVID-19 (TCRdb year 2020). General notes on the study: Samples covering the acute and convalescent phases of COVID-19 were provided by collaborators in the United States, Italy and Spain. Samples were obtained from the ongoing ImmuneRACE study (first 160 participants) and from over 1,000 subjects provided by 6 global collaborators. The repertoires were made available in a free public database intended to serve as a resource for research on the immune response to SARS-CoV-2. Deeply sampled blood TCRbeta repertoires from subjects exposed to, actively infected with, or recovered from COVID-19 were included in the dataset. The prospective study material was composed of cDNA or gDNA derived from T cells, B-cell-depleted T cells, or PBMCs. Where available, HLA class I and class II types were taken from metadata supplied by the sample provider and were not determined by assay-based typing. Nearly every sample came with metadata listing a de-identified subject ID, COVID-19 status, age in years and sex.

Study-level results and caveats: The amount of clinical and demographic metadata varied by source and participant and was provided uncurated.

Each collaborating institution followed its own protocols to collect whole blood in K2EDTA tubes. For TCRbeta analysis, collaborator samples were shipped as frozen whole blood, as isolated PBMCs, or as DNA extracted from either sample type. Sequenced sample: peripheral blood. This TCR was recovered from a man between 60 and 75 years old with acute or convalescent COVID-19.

The sequenced DNA is TGTGCCAGCAGTGACTCTAGGACAGGGGTCGGCTACACCTTC. Translated, it reads CASSDSRTGVGYTF. This chain joins TRBV6-4 to TRBJ1-2; TRBD1 fits 9 bases in the junction. Reading the germline V gene gives CDR1 MRHNA and CDR2 SNTAGT. The CDR3 numbers 14 residues from cysteine through phenylalanine. CDR3 DNA only is kept here, 42 bases in frame from base 1. V lost 0 bases and J lost 8 bases, and the count of bases not matched to a germline gene is 4.